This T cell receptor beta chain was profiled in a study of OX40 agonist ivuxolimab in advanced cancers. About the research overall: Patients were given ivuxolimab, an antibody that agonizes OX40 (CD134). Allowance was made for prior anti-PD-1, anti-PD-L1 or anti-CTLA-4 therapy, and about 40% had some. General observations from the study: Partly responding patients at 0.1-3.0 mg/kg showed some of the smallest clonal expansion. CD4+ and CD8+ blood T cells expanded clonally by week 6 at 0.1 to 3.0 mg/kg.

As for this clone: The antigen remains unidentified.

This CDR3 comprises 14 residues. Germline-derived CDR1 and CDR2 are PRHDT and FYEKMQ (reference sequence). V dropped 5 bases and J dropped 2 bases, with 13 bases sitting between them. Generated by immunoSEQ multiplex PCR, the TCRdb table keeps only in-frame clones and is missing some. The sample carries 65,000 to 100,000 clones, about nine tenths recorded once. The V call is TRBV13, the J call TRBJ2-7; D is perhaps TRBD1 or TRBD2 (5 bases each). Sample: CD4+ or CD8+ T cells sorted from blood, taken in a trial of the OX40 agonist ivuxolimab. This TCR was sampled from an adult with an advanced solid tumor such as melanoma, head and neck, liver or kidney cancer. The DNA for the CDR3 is TGTGCCAGCAGCCCCCGCCGGGGCCCCTACGAGCAGTACTTC. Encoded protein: CASSPRRGPYEQYF.